Listed below are T cell receptor beta chains from one sample, sequenced in a study of blood T cell repertoires in COVID-19. Clones were read by immunoSEQ multiplex PCR, and TCRdb kept only the in-frame ones, dropping some. The sample holds 130,000 to 150,000 clones, approximately 88% seen once. The specimen sequenced was PBMCs or T cells enriched from blood (not recorded which). All receptors come from a young woman with acute COVID-19. The CDR3 runs from the conserved cysteine through the conserved F or W. D genes are given only for firm matches. For some rows the clone size is stated as once, few or many, or as a class when expanded; others skip it.

V gene: TRBV7-2; D gene: -; clone size: -; J gene: TRBJ2-1; CDR3 DNA: TGTGCCAGCAGCTTATCAGTCCATGAGCAGTTCTTC; CDR3 protein: CASSLSVHEQFF
V gene: TRBV4-3; D gene: -; clone size: -; J gene: TRBJ1-1; CDR3 DNA: TGCGCCAGCAGCCAAGAGAGAAGCACTGAAGCTTTCTTT; CDR3 protein: CASSQERSTEAFF
V gene: TRBV29-1; D gene: TRBD2; clone size: -; J gene: TRBJ2-5; CDR3 DNA: TGCAGCGTTGTGACTAGCGGGGGTGAGACCCAGTACTTC; CDR3 protein: CSVVTSGGETQYF
V gene: TRBV5-6; D gene: -; clone size: -; J gene: TRBJ2-5; CDR3 DNA: TGTGCCAGCAGCCCTCGGGACTGGAAGGGTGGAGGGACCCAGTACTTC; CDR3 protein: CASSPRDWKGGGTQYF
V gene: TRBV7-8; D gene: TRBD1; clone size: -; J gene: TRBJ2-7; CDR3 DNA: TGTGCCAGCAGCTTAGTAGCACCGGGACAGGGTTACGAGCAGTACTTC; CDR3 protein: CASSLVAPGQGYEQYF
V gene: TRBV7-9; D gene: -; clone size: -; J gene: TRBJ2-7; CDR3 DNA: TGTGCCAGCAGCTTAGGTTACGCGGGGCGTGGGGACGAGCAGTACTTC; CDR3 protein: CASSLGYAGRGDEQYF
V gene: TRBV28; D gene: -; clone size: -; J gene: TRBJ1-5; CDR3 DNA: TGTGCCAGCAGTTTACGGTTCCCCAATCAGCCCCAGCATTTT; CDR3 protein: CASSLRFPNQPQHF
V gene: TRBV29-1; D gene: -; clone size: -; J gene: TRBJ1-1; CDR3 DNA: TGCAGCGTTGTTCGGGGGGCCCAAGGGCTCGGGGCTGAAGCTTTCTTT; CDR3 protein: CSVVRGAQGLGAEAFF
V gene: TRBV6-1; D gene: TRBD2; clone size: -; J gene: TRBJ2-7; CDR3 DNA: TGTGCCAGCAGTGACAGGCCCGCGGGAGGGCCCCACGAGCAGTACTTC; CDR3 protein: CASSDRPAGGPHEQYF
V gene: TRBV7-2; D gene: TRBD1; clone size: -; J gene: TRBJ1-1; CDR3 DNA: TGTGCCAGCAGCTTCAACAGGGGCGACACTGAAGCTTTCTTT; CDR3 protein: CASSFNRGDTEAFF
V gene: TRBV9; D gene: -; clone size: -; J gene: TRBJ1-6; CDR3 DNA: TGTGCCAGCAGCGTGTCCGGTGTACAGCCCGTGTTTAATTCACCCCTCCACTTT; CDR3 protein: CASSVSGVQPVFNSPLHF
V gene: TRBV2; D gene: -; clone size: -; J gene: TRBJ2-5; CDR3 DNA: TGTGCCAGCAACCGGGACACCGGTCAAGAGACCCAGTACTTC; CDR3 protein: CASNRDTGQETQYF
V gene: TRBV20-1; D gene: TRBD2; clone size: -; J gene: TRBJ2-1; CDR3 DNA: TGCAGTGCTAGTAACGCAAAAGGAGCGGGACGATACAATGAGCAGTTCTTC; CDR3 protein: CSASNAKGAGRYNEQFF
V gene: TRBV5-1; D gene: TRBD1; clone size: -; J gene: TRBJ2-5; CDR3 DNA: TGCGCCAGCTTTACAGGGGCCACCCAAGAGACCCAGTACTTC; CDR3 protein: CASFTGATQETQYF
V gene: TRBV29-1; D gene: -; clone size: -; J gene: TRBJ2-7; CDR3 DNA: TGCAGCGTTGAGCGGGCGGCTCCCCAGGGGTCCTACGAGCAGTACTTC; CDR3 protein: CSVERAAPQGSYEQYF
V gene: TRBV19; D gene: -; clone size: few; J gene: TRBJ1-2; CDR3 DNA: TGTGCCAGTAGTATCGGCACAGGAGCCTATGGCTACACCTTC; CDR3 protein: CASSIGTGAYGYTF
V gene: TRBV28; D gene: -; clone size: -; J gene: TRBJ2-3; CDR3 DNA: TGTGCCAGCAGAAAACTAAGGGGGTACACGGGCCCAAGCACAGATACGCAGTATTTT; CDR3 protein: CASRKLRGYTGPSTDTQYF
V gene: TRBV27; D gene: TRBD2; clone size: -; J gene: TRBJ2-1; CDR3 DNA: TGTGCCAGCAGTTCCGGACTAGCGGAGTCCTCCTACAATGAGCAGTTCTTC; CDR3 protein: CASSSGLAESSYNEQFF
V gene: TRBV7-2; D gene: -; clone size: -; J gene: TRBJ2-1; CDR3 DNA: TGTGCCAGCAGCTTAGACGAGGAGGGCCGAAACAATGAGCAGTTCTTC; CDR3 protein: CASSLDEEGRNNEQFF
V gene: TRBV7-2; D gene: TRBD2; clone size: -; J gene: TRBJ2-1; CDR3 DNA: TGTGCCAGCAGCTTATCTTTTCTAGCGGTCTACAATGAGCAGTTCTTC; CDR3 protein: CASSLSFLAVYNEQFF
V gene: TRBV6-5; D gene: TRBD2; clone size: -; J gene: TRBJ2-7; CDR3 DNA: TGTGCCAGCAGTACAGGACTAGTCCCCTACGAGCAGTACTTC; CDR3 protein: CASSTGLVPYEQYF
V gene: TRBV7-2; D gene: -; clone size: -; J gene: TRBJ1-2; CDR3 DNA: TGTGCCAGCAGCTTAGTCGAGGGCCCGGGATATGGCTACACCTTC; CDR3 protein: CASSLVEGPGYGYTF
V gene: TRBV30; D gene: TRBD1; clone size: -; J gene: TRBJ1-5; CDR3 DNA: TGTGCCTGGAGTTGGACAGGAGACTATCTTAGCAATCAGCCCCAGCATTTT; CDR3 protein: CAWSWTGDYLSNQPQHF
V gene: TRBV5-6; D gene: -; clone size: few; J gene: TRBJ1-3; CDR3 DNA: TGTGCCAGCAGCTTGTTTCCAGGGGACACCATATATTTT; CDR3 protein: CASSLFPGDTIYF
V gene: TRBV6-6; D gene: -; clone size: -; J gene: TRBJ1-3; CDR3 DNA: TGTGCCAGCAGTTACGAAGGAGCCACCATATATTTT; CDR3 protein: CASSYEGATIYF
V gene: TRBV30; D gene: -; clone size: -; J gene: TRBJ2-7; CDR3 DNA: TGTGCCTGGAGGTTGGCAGGGCGAGGCGAGCAGTACTTC; CDR3 protein: CAWRLAGRGEQYF
V gene: TRBV10-3; D gene: TRBD1; clone size: -; J gene: TRBJ1-6; CDR3 DNA: TGTGCCGTTCGACAGGGGAATTCACCCCTCCACTTT; CDR3 protein: CAVRQGNSPLHF
V gene: TRBV18; D gene: TRBD2; clone size: -; J gene: TRBJ2-5; CDR3 DNA: TGTGCCAGCTCACCACCAACGACTAGCGGATCCCAAGAGACCCAGTACTTC; CDR3 protein: CASSPPTTSGSQETQYF
V gene: TRBV28; D gene: -; clone size: -; J gene: TRBJ2-5; CDR3 DNA: TGTGCCAGCAAACCATTGGGGAGCGGCCAAGAGACCCAGTACTTC; CDR3 protein: CASKPLGSGQETQYF
V gene: TRBV19; D gene: TRBD1; clone size: once; J gene: TRBJ1-4; CDR3 DNA: TGTGCCAGTAGTCTCCAGGGGGCAACTAATGAAAAACTGTTTTTT; CDR3 protein: CASSLQGATNEKLFF
V gene: TRBV5-1; D gene: TRBD1; clone size: -; J gene: TRBJ1-1; CDR3 DNA: TGCGCCAGCAGCGGACAGGGTGGGAACACTGAAGCTTTCTTT; CDR3 protein: CASSGQGGNTEAFF
V gene: TRBV11-2; D gene: -; clone size: medium-sized; J gene: TRBJ2-1; CDR3 DNA: TGTGCCAGCAGCTTGGCTAGCGTCAATGAGCAGTTCTTC; CDR3 protein: CASSLASVNEQFF
V gene: TRBV12-5; D gene: -; clone size: -; J gene: TRBJ2-5; CDR3 DNA: TGTGCTAGTGGTTTGGTACAACGGAGGGGGCTCCGGTATGGGGAAGAGACCCAGTACTTC; CDR3 protein: CASGLVQRRGLRYGEETQYF
V gene: TRBV5-6; D gene: -; clone size: -; J gene: TRBJ1-3; CDR3 DNA: TGTGCCAGCAGCCCGGAGTCTGGAAACACCATATATTTT; CDR3 protein: CASSPESGNTIYF
V gene: TRBV30; D gene: TRBD2; clone size: once; J gene: TRBJ2-2; CDR3 DNA: TGTGCCCAGACGCCAGAGGCTAGCGGGAGGATCACCGGGGAGCTGTTTTTT; CDR3 protein: CAQTPEASGRITGELFF
V gene: TRBV2; D gene: -; clone size: once; J gene: TRBJ2-1; CDR3 DNA: TGTGCCAGCAGTGTTTGGGGCACTATCAATGAGCAGTTCTTC; CDR3 protein: CASSVWGTINEQFF
V gene: TRBV27; D gene: -; clone size: -; J gene: TRBJ2-7; CDR3 DNA: TGTGCCAGCAGTTTGGGCAGGTATAGCTACGAGCAGTACTTC; CDR3 protein: CASSLGRYSYEQYF
V gene: TRBV6-5; D gene: -; clone size: -; J gene: TRBJ2-7; CDR3 DNA: TGTGCCAGCAGCCGGGGTGACTACGAGCAGTACTTC; CDR3 protein: CASSRGDYEQYF
V gene: TRBV27; D gene: TRBD2; clone size: -; J gene: TRBJ2-3; CDR3 DNA: TGTGCCAGCAGTTTATGGGGGGGGTCGAGGCCCACCGGGACTAGCGAATATTTT; CDR3 protein: CASSLWGGSRPTGTSEYF
V gene: TRBV5-3; D gene: -; clone size: -; J gene: TRBJ2-1; CDR3 DNA: TGTGCCAGAAGCTTGCAGCGAACGGACTCCTACAATGAGCAGTTCTTC; CDR3 protein: CARSLQRTDSYNEQFF
V gene: TRBV5-4; D gene: -; clone size: -; J gene: TRBJ1-2; CDR3 DNA: TGTGCCAGCAGCTCGACCGGCCAGGCAGGGGAAGGCTACACCTTC; CDR3 protein: CASSSTGQAGEGYTF
V gene: TRBV27; D gene: TRBD1; clone size: -; J gene: TRBJ1-2; CDR3 DNA: TGTGCCAGCAGATCAGGGGGGAAAGGCTACACCTTC; CDR3 protein: CASRSGGKGYTF
V gene: TRBV20-1; D gene: -; clone size: -; J gene: TRBJ2-3; CDR3 DNA: TGCAGTGCGACAACCGATACGCAGTATTTT; CDR3 protein: CSATTDTQYF
V gene: TRBV4-2; D gene: TRBD1; clone size: few; J gene: TRBJ2-7; CDR3 DNA: TGTGCCAGCAGCCAAGTGGGGACAGGGCCCTACGAGCAGTACTTC; CDR3 protein: CASSQVGTGPYEQYF
V gene: TRBV29-1; D gene: TRBD2; clone size: -; J gene: TRBJ2-5; CDR3 DNA: TGCAGCGTTGACCCCCCCGAGCGGGAGAAGACCCAGTACTTC; CDR3 protein: CSVDPPEREKTQYF
V gene: TRBV18; D gene: TRBD1; clone size: -; J gene: TRBJ2-2; CDR3 DNA: TGTGCCAGCTCACCGCCGGACAGGGGTGTGACCGGGGAGCTGTTTTTT; CDR3 protein: CASSPPDRGVTGELFF
V gene: TRBV25-1; D gene: -; clone size: -; J gene: TRBJ1-3; CDR3 DNA: TGTGCCAGCAGTTCTAGCCCTGGAAACACCATATATTTT; CDR3 protein: CASSSSPGNTIYF
V gene: TRBV6-6; D gene: -; clone size: -; J gene: TRBJ2-1; CDR3 DNA: TGTGCCAGCAGCGCCGACTCATTCGATGAGCAGTTCTTC; CDR3 protein: CASSADSFDEQFF